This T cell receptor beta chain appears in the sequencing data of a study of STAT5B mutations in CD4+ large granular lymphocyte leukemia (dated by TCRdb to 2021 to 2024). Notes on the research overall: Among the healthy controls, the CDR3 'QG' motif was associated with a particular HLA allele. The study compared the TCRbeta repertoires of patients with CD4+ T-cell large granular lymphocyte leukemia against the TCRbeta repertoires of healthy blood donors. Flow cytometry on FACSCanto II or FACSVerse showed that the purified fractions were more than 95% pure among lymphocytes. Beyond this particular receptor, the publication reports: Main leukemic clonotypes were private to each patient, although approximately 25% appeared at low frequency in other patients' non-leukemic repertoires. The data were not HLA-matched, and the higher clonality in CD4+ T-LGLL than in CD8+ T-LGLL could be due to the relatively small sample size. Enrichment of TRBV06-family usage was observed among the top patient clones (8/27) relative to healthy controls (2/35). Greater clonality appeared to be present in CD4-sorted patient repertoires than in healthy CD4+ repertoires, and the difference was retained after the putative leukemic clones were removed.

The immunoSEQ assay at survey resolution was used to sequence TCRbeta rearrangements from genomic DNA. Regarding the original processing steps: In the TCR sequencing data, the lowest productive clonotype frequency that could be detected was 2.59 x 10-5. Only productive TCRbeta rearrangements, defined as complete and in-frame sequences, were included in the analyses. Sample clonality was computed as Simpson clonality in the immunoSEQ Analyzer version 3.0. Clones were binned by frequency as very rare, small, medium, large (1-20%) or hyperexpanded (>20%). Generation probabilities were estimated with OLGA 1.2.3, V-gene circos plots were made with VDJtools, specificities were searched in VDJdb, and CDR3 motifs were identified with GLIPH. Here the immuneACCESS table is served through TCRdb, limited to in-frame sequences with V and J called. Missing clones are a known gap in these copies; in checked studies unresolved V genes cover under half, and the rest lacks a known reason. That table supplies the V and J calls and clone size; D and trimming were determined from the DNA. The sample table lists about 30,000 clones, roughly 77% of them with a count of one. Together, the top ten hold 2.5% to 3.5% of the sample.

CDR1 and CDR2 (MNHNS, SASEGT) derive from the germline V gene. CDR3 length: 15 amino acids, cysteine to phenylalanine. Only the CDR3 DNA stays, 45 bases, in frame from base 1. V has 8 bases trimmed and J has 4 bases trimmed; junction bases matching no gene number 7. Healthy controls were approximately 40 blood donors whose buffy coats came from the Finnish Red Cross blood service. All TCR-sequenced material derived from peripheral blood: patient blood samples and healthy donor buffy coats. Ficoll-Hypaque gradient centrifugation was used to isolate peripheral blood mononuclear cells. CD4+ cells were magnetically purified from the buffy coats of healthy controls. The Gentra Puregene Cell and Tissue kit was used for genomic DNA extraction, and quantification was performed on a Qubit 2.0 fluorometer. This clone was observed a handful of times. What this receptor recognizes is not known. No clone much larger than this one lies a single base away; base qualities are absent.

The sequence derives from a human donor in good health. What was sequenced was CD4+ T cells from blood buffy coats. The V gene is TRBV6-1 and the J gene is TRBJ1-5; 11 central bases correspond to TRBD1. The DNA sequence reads TGTGCCAGCTGGTCCGGGACAGGGGGGAATCAGCCCCAGCATTTT. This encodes CASWSGTGGNQPQHF.